This is a list of T cell receptor beta chains from one sample in a study of human T cells and chemical hapten exposure. MiXCR, applied by TCRdb to the 5' RACE reads, yields one record per CDR3 protein. The sample carries about 80,000 distinct CDR3 sequences, approximately 7.7% recorded once. Receptor source: a male donor in good health. The CDR3 runs from the conserved cysteine through the conserved F or W. The D gene is left open where the match is weak. Expanded clones get a size class; other rows say once, few or many, or leave the size out.

>TRBD1|TRBV7-2|few|TRBJ2-5
CASSSLDRGETQYF
TGTGCCAGCAGCTCCCTTGACAGGGGAGAGACCCAGTACTTC
>TRBD1|TRBV29-1|many|TRBJ2-5
CSTKGGSQETQYF
TGCAGCACAAAAGGGGGCAGCCAAGAGACCCAGTACTTC
>TRBD1|TRBV6-5|.|TRBJ2-5
CASSSSDRGQETQYF
TGTGCCAGCAGTTCCTCTGACAGGGGCCAAGAGACCCAGTACTTC
>.|TRBV20-1|many|TRBJ2-1
CSATGRALSIEQFF
TGCAGTGCTACCGGACGGGCACTGAGCATCGAGCAGTTCTTC
>.|TRBV6-1|few|TRBJ2-7
CASSEGSGRRNEQYF
TGTGCCAGCAGTGAAGGGAGTGGCAGGAGGAACGAGCAGTACTTC
>.|TRBV3-1|few|TRBJ2-2
CASSQGTINTGELFF
TGTGCCAGCAGCCAGGGGACAATCAACACCGGGGAGCTGTTTTTT
>.|TRBV29-1|.|TRBJ1-3
CSVLGGVSGNTIYF
TGCAGCGTTTTAGGGGGAGTCTCTGGAAACACCATATATTTT
>.|TRBV12-3/TRBV12-4|few|TRBJ2-3
CASTATELRQYF
TGTGCCAGCACCGCGACTGAGCTCCGGCAGTATTTT
>TRBD1|TRBV10-3|.|TRBJ2-7
CAISSTGSTYEQYF
TGTGCCATCAGTTCGACAGGGAGCACCTACGAGCAGTACTTC
>TRBD1|TRBV7-6|many|TRBJ1-3
CASSLRDRSTSGNTIYF
TGTGCCAGCAGCTTAAGGGACAGGTCGACTTCAGGAAACACCATATATTTT
>TRBD1|TRBV5-5|.|TRBJ1-2
CASSREDRAEGYTF
TGTGCCAGCAGCCGAGAGGACAGGGCTGAGGGCTACACCTTC
>.|TRBV10-3|.|TRBJ2-5
CAISELWTRLQETQYF
TGTGCCATCAGTGAGTTGTGGACCCGACTCCAAGAGACCCAGTACTTC
>.|TRBV29-1|many|TRBJ2-5
CSVEDHDGLTKETQYF
TGCAGCGTTGAAGATCATGACGGGCTGACCAAAGAGACCCAGTACTTC
>TRBD1|TRBV7-9|.|TRBJ1-5
CASSLGTGPSSQPQHF
TGTGCCAGCAGCTTAGGGACAGGGCCTTCTAGTCAGCCCCAGCATTTT
>TRBD1|TRBV7-9|many|TRBJ2-7
CASSLGGTGGDEQYF
TGTGCCAGCAGCTTAGGGGGGACAGGGGGCGACGAGCAGTACTTC
>.|TRBV27|many|TRBJ2-7
CASGPGAGEQYF
TGTGCCAGCGGGCCGGGGGCGGGGGAGCAGTACTTC
>.|TRBV5-6|many|TRBJ1-1
CASSPRATEAFF
TGTGCCAGCAGCCCAAGGGCCACTGAAGCTTTCTTT
>TRBD1|TRBV20-1|many|TRBJ2-7
CSARPGQGNYEQYF
TGCAGTGCCAGACCGGGACAGGGGAACTACGAGCAGTACTTC
>TRBD1|TRBV4-3|few|TRBJ2-3
CASSQEPGQGSSTDTQYF
TGCGCCAGCAGCCAAGAACCGGGACAGGGGTCCAGCACAGATACGCAGTATTTT
>TRBD1|TRBV7-2|few|TRBJ2-1
CASSFPGQGRNEQFF
TGTGCCAGCAGCTTCCCTGGACAGGGTCGGAATGAGCAGTTCTTC
>.|TRBV18|.|TRBJ2-3
CASSGRDTSDTQYF
TGTGCCAGCTCAGGCCGGGACACATCAGATACGCAGTATTTT
>.|TRBV5-4|.|TRBJ1-2
CASTELDSFGYTF
TGTGCCAGCACTGAGCTTGACTCCTTTGGCTACACCTTC
>.|TRBV14|.|TRBJ2-3
CASSPHPRKIESTQYF
TGTGCCAGCAGCCCTCATCCTCGGAAGATAGAAAGTACGCAGTATTTT
>.|TRBV12-3/TRBV12-4|few|TRBJ1-5
CASSSGPGAQPQHF
TGTGCCAGCAGTTCTGGGCCAGGGGCTCAGCCCCAGCATTTT
>TRBD1|TRBV27|few|TRBJ1-2
CASSLGGDRGLGYTF
TGTGCCAGCAGTCTAGGGGGGGACAGGGGGCTGGGCTACACCTTC
>.|TRBV29-1|many|TRBJ2-3
CSVEAGRGTTDTQYF
TGCAGCGTTGAAGCCGGCAGGGGTACCACTGATACGCAGTATTTT
>.|TRBV23-1|many|TRBJ2-7
CASSQSGFDSSYEQYF
TGCGCCAGCAGTCAATCCGGTTTTGACAGTTCCTACGAGCAGTACTTC
>TRBD1|TRBV19|.|TRBJ1-1
CASSADREDEAFF
TGTGCCAGTAGTGCCGACAGGGAGGATGAAGCTTTCTTT
>.|TRBV20-1|.|TRBJ2-1
CSARTWGRSYNEQFF
TGCAGTGCTAGGACGTGGGGACGGTCCTACAATGAGCAGTTCTTC
>TRBD2|TRBV10-3|many|TRBJ2-5
CAISETSGNQETQYF
TGTGCCATCAGTGAGACTAGCGGGAACCAAGAGACCCAGTACTTC
>TRBD1|TRBV29-1|many|TRBJ2-1
CSVEGVETGLNNEQFF
TGCAGCGTTGAAGGCGTAGAGACAGGGTTGAACAATGAGCAGTTCTTC
>.|TRBV2|.|TRBJ2-7
CASSEKDRSYEQYF
TGTGCCAGCAGTGAGAAGGACAGAAGCTACGAGCAGTACTTC
>TRBD1|TRBV7-9|.|TRBJ1-1
CASSLAGQGLSEAFF
TGTGCCAGCAGCTTAGCGGGACAGGGACTTTCGGAAGCTTTCTTT
>.|TRBV20-1|many|TRBJ1-1
CSARDTKNTEAFF
TGCAGTGCCCGGGACACAAAGAACACTGAAGCTTTCTTT
>.|TRBV12-3/TRBV12-4|.|TRBJ1-3
CASSLADSSGNTIYF
TGTGCCAGCAGTTTAGCAGACTCCTCTGGAAACACCATATATTTT
>TRBD1|TRBV6-5|many|TRBJ1-5
CASRGQGLSNQPQHF
TGTGCCAGCAGAGGACAGGGATTGAGCAATCAGCCCCAGCATTTT
>.|TRBV29-1|few|TRBJ2-5
CSVAQIETQYF
TGCAGCGTTGCCCAAATAGAGACCCAGTACTTC
>TRBD2|TRBV7-9|many|TRBJ2-3
CASSLGVAGGLDTQYF
TGTGCCAGCAGCTTAGGAGTAGCGGGAGGGCTCGATACGCAGTATTTT
>.|TRBV10-1|many|TRBJ1-1
CASSGPEPNTEAFF
TGCGCCAGCAGTGGGCCGGAACCGAACACTGAAGCTTTCTTT
>.|TRBV18|many|TRBJ1-1
CASSPPRNRENTEAFF
TGTGCCAGCTCACCCCCCAGAAACAGGGAGAACACTGAAGCTTTCTTT
>TRBD1|TRBV6-5|many|TRBJ2-7
CASRRQGRSSFEQYF
TGTGCCAGCAGACGACAGGGGCGATCCTCCTTCGAGCAGTACTTC